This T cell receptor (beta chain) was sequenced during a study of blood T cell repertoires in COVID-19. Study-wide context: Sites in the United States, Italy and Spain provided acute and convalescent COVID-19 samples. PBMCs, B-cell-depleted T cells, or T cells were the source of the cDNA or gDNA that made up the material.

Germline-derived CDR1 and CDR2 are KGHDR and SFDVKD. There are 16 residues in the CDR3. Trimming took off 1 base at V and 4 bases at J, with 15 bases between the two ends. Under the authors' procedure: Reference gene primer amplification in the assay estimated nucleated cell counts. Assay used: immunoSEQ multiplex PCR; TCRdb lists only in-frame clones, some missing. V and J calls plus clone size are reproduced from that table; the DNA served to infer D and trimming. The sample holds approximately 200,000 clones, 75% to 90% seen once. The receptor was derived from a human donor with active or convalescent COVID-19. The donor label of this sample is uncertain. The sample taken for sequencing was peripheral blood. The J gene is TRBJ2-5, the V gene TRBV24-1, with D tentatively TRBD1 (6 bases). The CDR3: CATSDFGQGKSETQYF. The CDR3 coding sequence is TGTGCCACCAGTGATTTCGGCCAGGGGAAGTCAGAGACCCAGTACTTC.